This T cell receptor (beta chain) is from a study of identifying expanded T cells in peripheral blood. Whole-study results and caveats: About 1.2 clones differed between technical replicates, versus around 15 and 19 over time.

Sequencing used immunoSEQ multiplex PCR; TCRdb keeps in-frame clones, though not all of them. The sample shows 90,000 or so clones, around 88% of them seen only once. During the collection period, no donor immune events like infections were recorded. Regarding this clone: Its specificity is unknown. Different DNA sequences within this sample yield the same CDR3.

The germline CDR1 and CDR2 sequences are LNHDA and SQIVND (reference sequence). V lost 2 bases to trimming and J lost 1 base, with 11 bases between them. The CDR3 spans 15 residues. This clonotype originated in a person aged 18 to 70 in good health. This chain connects TRBV19 to TRBJ1-1, with D possibly being TRBD1 (5 bases). Sequencing input: blood. DNA for the CDR3: TGTGCCAGTAGTATATTGTGGGGCGCGAACACTGAAGCTTTCTTT. This codes for CASSILWGANTEAFF. Together with reference TRBV19 and TRBJ1-1, the CDR3 gives the full variable domain: DGGITQSPKYLFRKEGQNVTLSCEQNLNHDAMYWYRQDPGQGLRLIYYSQIVNDFQKGDIAEGYSVSREKKESFPLTVTSAQKNPTAFYLCASSILWGANTEAFFGQGTRLTVV.